The clone carrying this TCR beta chain appeared once. The data are from a study of blood T cell repertoires in COVID-19. Study summary: Sites across the United States, Italy and Spain contributed samples from acute and convalescent COVID-19. The cDNA or gDNA used as material had been derived from T cells, B-cell-depleted T cells, or PBMCs.

Germline V lookup: CDR1 SGHDT, CDR2 YYEEEE. The CDR3 is 16 amino acids. Trimming cost V 4 bases and J 3 bases, with 16 bases left between them. Original processing notes: Amplification from reference gene primers served as the basis for estimated nucleated cell counts. Generated by immunoSEQ multiplex PCR, the TCRdb table keeps only in-frame clones and is missing some. The V and J calls and clone size were taken over from that table, and D and trimming were inferred from the DNA. The sample carries some 200,000 clones, roughly 85% recorded once. Sequenced: peripheral blood. The genes are TRBV5-6 and TRBJ1-4, with TRBD1 as a possible D gene (6 bases). This receptor was obtained from a woman aged 65 to 85 with acute or convalescent COVID-19. The CDR3 bases are TGTGCCAGCAGCGGATTATCAGGGGCTTCTAATGAAAAACTGTTTTTT. It translates to CASSGLSGASNEKLFF. The full variable domain, completed using reference TRBV5-6 and TRBJ1-4, is DAGVTQSPTHLIKTRGQQVTLRCSPKSGHDTVSWYQQALGQGPQFIFQYYEEEERQRGNFPDRFSGHQFPNYSSELNVNALLLGDSALYLCASSGLSGASNEKLFFGSGTQLSVL.